The clone carrying this T cell receptor (beta chain) occurred a few times. No antigen is known for it. This record belongs to a study of T cells after yellow fever vaccination. Looking at the study overall: Some fractions had low cell numbers, and these were prepared with SMART-Seq v4 Ultra Low Input.

TCRdb redid the calling of the 5' RACE reads with MiXCR, one entry per CDR3 protein. The table records 300,000 to 350,000 distinct CDR3 sequences, roughly 10% of them present only once. This CDR3 contains 15 residues. CDR1 and CDR2 (germline): SEHNR, FQNEAQ (reference sequence). V was pared by 6 bases and J by 2 bases, with 9 bases of the junction left unmatched. Whole-study findings and limits: Although most clonotypes did not, a small share appeared in both CD4 and CD8 compartments.

V usage is TRBV7-9 and J usage is TRBJ2-5; 7 positions agree with TRBD2. The sequenced sample was CD4+ T cells sorted from PBMCs, obtained 45 days after the yellow fever booster vaccination. The receptor was isolated from a man aged 18-30 years who received the YFV17D yellow fever vaccine. CDR3 sequence: CASSRGRGSQETQYF. CDR3 nucleotide sequence: TGTGCCAGCAGTCGGGGGAGGGGTTCTCAAGAGACCCAGTACTTC.